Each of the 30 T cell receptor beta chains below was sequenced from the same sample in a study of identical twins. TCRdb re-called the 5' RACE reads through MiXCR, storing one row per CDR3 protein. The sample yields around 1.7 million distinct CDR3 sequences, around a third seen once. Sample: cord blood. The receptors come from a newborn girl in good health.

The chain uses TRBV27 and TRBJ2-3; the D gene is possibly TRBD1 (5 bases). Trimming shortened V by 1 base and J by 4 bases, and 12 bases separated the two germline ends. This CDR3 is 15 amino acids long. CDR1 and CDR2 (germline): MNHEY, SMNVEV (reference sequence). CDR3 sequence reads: CASSLFDSTADTQYF. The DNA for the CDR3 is TGTGCCAGCAGTTTATTTGACAGTACCGCAGATACGCAGTATTTT.

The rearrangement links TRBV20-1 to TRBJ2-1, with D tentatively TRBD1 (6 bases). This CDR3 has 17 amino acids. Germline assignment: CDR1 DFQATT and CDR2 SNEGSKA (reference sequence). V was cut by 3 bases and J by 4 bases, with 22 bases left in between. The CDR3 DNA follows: TGCAGTGCTAGGTCTCACAGGGCAGTAGGATGGTACAATGAGCAGTTCTTC. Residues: CSARSHRAVGWYNEQFF.

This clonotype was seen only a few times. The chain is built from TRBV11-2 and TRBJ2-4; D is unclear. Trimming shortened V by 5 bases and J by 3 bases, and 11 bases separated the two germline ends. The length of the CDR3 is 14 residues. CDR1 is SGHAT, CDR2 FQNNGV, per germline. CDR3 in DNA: TGTGCCAGCAGCACCCCCCGTGGCAAAAACATTCAGTACTTC. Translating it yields CASSTPRGKNIQYF.

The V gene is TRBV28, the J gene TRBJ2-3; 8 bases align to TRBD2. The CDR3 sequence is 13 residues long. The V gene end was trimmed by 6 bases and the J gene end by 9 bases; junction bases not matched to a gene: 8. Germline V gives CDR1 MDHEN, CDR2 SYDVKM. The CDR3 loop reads CASSFSGIWTQYF. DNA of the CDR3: TGTGCCAGCAGCTTTAGCGGGATATGGACGCAGTATTTT.

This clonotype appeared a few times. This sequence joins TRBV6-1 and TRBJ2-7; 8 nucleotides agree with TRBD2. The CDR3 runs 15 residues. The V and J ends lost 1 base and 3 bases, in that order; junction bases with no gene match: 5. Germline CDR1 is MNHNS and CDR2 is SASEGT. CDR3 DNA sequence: TGTGCCAGCAGTGAAGAAGCGGGGGATTACTACGAGCAGTACTTC. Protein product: CASSEEAGDYYEQYF.

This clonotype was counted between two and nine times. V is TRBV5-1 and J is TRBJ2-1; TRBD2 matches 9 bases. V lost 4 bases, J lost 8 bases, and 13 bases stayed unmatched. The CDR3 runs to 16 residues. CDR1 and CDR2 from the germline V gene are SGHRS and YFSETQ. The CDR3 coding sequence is TGCGCCAGCAGCCTGGGAGGTGGCGGGAGGGCTCATGAGCAGTTCTTC. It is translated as CASSLGGGGRAHEQFF.

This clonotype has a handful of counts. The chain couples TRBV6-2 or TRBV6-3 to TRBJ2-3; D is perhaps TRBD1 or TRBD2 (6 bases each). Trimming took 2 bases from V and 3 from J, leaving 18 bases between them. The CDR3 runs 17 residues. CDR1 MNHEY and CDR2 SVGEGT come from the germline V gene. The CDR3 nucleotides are TGTGCCAGCAGTTACCGTACAGGGAGGAGATTGACAGATACGCAGTATTTT. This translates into CASSYRTGRRLTDTQYF.

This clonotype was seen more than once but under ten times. This chain's CDR3 is CASSQDRGAGRYEQFF. The CDR3 DNA reads as TGTGCCAGCAGCCAAGATCGGGGGGCAGGTCGGTATGAGCAGTTCTTC. The chain combines TRBV4-2 with TRBJ2-1; D is possibly TRBD2 (7 bases). Per the germline V gene, CDR1 is LGHNA and CDR2 is YNFKEQ. The CDR3 loop spans 16 amino acids. V shed 0 bases and J shed 8 bases, with 17 bases lying between them.

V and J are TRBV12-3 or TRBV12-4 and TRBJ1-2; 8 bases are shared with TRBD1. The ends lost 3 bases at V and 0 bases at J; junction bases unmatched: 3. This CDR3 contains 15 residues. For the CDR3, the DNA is TGTGCCAGCAGTTTTCCGGGACAGGCTAACTATGGCTACACCTTC. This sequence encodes CASSFPGQANYGYTF.

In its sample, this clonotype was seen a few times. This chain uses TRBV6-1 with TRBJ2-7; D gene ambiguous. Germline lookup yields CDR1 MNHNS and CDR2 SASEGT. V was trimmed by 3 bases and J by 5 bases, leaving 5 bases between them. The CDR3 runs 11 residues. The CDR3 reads CASSEVNEQYF. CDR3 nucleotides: TGTGCCAGCAGTGAGGTCAACGAGCAGTACTTC.

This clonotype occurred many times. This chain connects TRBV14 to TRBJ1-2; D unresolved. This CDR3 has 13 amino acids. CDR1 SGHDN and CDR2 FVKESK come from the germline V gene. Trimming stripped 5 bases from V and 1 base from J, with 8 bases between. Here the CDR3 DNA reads TGTGCCAGCAGCTCCGGGAATAACTATGGCTACACCTTC. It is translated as CASSSGNNYGYTF.

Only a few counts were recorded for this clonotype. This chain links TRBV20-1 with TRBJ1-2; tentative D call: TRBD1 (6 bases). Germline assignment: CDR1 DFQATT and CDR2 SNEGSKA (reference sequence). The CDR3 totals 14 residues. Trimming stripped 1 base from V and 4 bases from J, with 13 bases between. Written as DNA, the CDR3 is TGCAGTGCTAGAGGTAGGGGGAAACCCTATGGCTACACCTTC. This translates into CSARGRGKPYGYTF.

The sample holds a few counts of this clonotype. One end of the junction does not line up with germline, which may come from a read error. Here the CDR3 reads CASSRDYTGELFF. In DNA, the CDR3 is TGTGCCAGCAGCCGGGACTACACCGGGGAGCTGTTTTTT. The chain couples TRBV5-1 to TRBJ2-2; tentatively, D is TRBD2 (6 bases). The germline CDR1 and CDR2 sequences are SGHRS and YFSETQ. The CDR3 contains 13 residues.

The CDR3 nucleotides read TGTGCCAGCAGCAAGTTTGTGATAGCGGGGGGGCACTACAATGAGCAGTTCTTC. Translation gives CASSKFVIAGGHYNEQFF. The rearrangement joins TRBV21-1 to TRBJ2-1; the table calls TRBD2, which could not be checked here. TRBV21-1 represents a pseudogene. The CDR3 runs 18 residues.

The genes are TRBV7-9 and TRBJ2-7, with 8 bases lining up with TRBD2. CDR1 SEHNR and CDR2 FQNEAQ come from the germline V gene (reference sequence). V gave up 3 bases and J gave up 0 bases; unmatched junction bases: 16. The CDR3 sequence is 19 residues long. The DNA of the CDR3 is TGTGCCAGCAGCTTTGGACGCCCACTAGCGGAACGAAGCTCCTACGAGCAGTACTTC. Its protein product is CASSFGRPLAERSSYEQYF. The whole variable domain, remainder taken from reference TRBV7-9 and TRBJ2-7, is DTGVSQNPRHKITKRGQNVTFRCDPISEHNRLYWYRQTLGQGPEFLTYFQNEAQLEKSRLLSDRFSAERPKGSFSTLEIQRTEQGDSAMYLCASSFGRPLAERSSYEQYFGPGTRLTVT.

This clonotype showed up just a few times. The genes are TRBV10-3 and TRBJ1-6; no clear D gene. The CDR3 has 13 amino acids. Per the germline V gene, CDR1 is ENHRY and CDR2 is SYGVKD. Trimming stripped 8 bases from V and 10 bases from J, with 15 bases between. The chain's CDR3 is CAISGSGGSPLHF. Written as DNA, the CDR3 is TGTGCCATCTCCGGGTCGGGAGGGTCACCCCTCCACTTT.

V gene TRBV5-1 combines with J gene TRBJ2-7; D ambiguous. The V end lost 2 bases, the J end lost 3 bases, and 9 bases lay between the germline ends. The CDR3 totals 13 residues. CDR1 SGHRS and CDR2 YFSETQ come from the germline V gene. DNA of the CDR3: TGCGCCAGCAGCTTCGACGAGAGCTACGAGCAGTACTTC. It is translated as CASSFDESYEQYF. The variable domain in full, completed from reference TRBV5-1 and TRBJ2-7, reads KAGVTQTPRYLIKTRGQQVTLSCSPISGHRSVSWYQQTPGQGLQFLFEYFSETQRNKGNFPGRFSGRQFSNSRSEMNVSTLELGDSALYLCASSFDESYEQYFGPGTRLTVT.

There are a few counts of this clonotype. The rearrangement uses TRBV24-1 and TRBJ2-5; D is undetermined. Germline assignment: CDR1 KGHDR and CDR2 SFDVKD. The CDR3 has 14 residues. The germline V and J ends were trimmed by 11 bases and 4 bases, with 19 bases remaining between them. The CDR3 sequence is CAIQSPAKGETQYF. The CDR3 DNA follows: TGTGCCATCCAGTCTCCTGCCAAGGGAGAGACCCAGTACTTC.

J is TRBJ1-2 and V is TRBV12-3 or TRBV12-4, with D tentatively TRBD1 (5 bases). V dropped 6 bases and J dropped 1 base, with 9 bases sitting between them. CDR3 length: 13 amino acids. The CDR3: CASRGVGNYGYTF. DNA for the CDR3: TGTGCCAGCAGGGGGGTCGGTAACTATGGCTACACCTTC.

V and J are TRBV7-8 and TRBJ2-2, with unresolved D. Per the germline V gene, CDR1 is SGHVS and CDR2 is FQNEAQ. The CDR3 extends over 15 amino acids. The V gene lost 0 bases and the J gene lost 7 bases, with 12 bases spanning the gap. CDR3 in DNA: TGTGCCAGCAGCTTAGCTCGCACTCTATACGGGGAGCTGTTTTTT. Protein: CASSLARTLYGELFF.

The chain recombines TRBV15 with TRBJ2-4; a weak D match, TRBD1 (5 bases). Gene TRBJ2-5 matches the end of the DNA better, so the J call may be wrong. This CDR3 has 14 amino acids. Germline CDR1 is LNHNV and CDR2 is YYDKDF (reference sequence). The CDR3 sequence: CATSQGSPFETQYF. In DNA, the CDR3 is TGTGCCACCAGCCAGGGATCCCCCTTTGAGACCCAGTACTTC.

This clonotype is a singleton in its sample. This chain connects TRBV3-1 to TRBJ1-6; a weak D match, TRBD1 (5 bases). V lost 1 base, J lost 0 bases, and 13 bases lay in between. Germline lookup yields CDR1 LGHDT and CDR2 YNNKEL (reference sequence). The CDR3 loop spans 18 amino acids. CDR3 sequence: CASSQVSRGSSYNSPLHF. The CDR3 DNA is TGTGCCAGCAGCCAAGTTTCTCGGGGGAGCTCCTATAATTCACCCCTCCACTTT.

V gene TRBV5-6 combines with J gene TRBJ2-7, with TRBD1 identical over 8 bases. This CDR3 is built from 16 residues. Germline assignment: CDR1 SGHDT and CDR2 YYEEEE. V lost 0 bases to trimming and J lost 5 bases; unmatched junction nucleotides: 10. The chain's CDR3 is CASSLVGQGHFNEQYF. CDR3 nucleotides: TGTGCCAGCAGCTTGGTTGGACAGGGCCATTTTAACGAGCAGTACTTC.

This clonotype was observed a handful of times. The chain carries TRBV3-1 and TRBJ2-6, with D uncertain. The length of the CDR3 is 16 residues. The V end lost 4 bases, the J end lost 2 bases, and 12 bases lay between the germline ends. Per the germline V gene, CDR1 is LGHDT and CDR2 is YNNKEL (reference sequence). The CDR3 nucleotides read TGTGCCAGCAGCCTGTTAAAAAGAGCTGGGGCCAACGTCCTGACTTTC. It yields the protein CASSLLKRAGANVLTF.

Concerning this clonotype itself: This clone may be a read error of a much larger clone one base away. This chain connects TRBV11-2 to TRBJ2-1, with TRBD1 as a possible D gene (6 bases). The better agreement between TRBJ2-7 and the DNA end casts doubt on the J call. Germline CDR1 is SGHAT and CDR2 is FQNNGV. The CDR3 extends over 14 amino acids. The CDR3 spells CASSLTGAYNEQYF. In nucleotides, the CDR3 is TGTGCCAGCAGCTTGACAGGCGCCTACAATGAGCAGTACTTC.

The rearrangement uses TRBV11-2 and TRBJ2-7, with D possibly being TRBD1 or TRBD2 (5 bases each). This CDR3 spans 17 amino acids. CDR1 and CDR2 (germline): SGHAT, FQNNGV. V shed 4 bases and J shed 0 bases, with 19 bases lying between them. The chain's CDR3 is CASSSLNGTLSSYEQYF. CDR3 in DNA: TGTGCCAGCAGCTCCTTAAACGGGACCCTTAGCTCCTACGAGCAGTACTTC.

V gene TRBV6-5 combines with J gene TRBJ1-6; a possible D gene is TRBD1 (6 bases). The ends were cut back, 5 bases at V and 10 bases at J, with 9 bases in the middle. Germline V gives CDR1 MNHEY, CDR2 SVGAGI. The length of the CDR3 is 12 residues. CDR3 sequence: CASSRGQSPLHF. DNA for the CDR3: TGTGCCAGCAGTCGCGGACAGTCACCCCTCCACTTT.

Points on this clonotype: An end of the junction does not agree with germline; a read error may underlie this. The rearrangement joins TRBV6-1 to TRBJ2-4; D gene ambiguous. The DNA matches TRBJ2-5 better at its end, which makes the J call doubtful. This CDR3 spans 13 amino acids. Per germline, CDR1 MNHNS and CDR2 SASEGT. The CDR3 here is CATSEGWKETQYF. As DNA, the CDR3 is TGTGCCACCAGTGAAGGATGGAAGGAGACCCAGTACTTC.

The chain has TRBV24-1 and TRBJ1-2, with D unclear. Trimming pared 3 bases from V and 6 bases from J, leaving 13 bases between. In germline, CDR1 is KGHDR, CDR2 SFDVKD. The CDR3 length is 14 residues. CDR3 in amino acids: CATSDRWGGHGYTF. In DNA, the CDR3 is TGTGCCACCAGTGATAGGTGGGGTGGCCATGGCTACACCTTC.

CDR3 in amino acids: CASSLSPTGGGYTF. The CDR3 DNA follows: TGTGCCAGCAGCTTAAGCCCGACAGGGGGTGGCTACACCTTC. The chain is built from TRBV7-2 and TRBJ1-2; 9 bases are a match to TRBD1. The CDR3 covers 14 residues. Germline trimming cut 2 bases from V and 7 bases from J; bases unmatched to any gene: 5. Germline V CDR1 and CDR2: SGHTA, FQGNSA. The full variable domain, rest sourced from reference TRBV7-2 and TRBJ1-2, is GAGVSQSPSNKVTEKGKDVELRCDPISGHTALYWYRQSLGQGLEFLIYFQGNSAPDKSGLPSDRFSAERTGGSVSTLTIQRTQQEDSAVYLCASSLSPTGGGYTFGSGTRLTVV.